This T cell receptor beta chain was documented in a study of T cell repertoires in cytomegalovirus infection. Background on the study: Carrying CMV and the relevant HLA type showed in public TCR beta signatures.

One entry per CDR3 protein results from TCRdb running MiXCR on the reads. Of around 430,000 distinct CDR3 sequences in the sample, about two fifths are singletons; the top ten hold about two fifths. On this clonotype: Antigen unknown.

Germline CDR1 is MGHRA and CDR2 is YSYEKL. This CDR3 is 17 amino acids long. J lost 6 bases, V lost 4 bases, and 9 bases had no gene match. The clonotype originates from a human donor in good health (CMV status not recorded). Some clones in this sample may be carry-over from other donors' samples. The sequencing used cultured PBMCs, collected from culture after CMV antigen stimulation. V usage is TRBV4-1 and J usage is TRBJ2-1, with 13 nucleotides matching TRBD2. CDR3 residues: CASSRKGWTSGSNEQFF. The CDR3 nucleotides read TGCGCCAGCAGCCGAAAGGGTTGGACTAGCGGGAGCAATGAGCAGTTCTTC.